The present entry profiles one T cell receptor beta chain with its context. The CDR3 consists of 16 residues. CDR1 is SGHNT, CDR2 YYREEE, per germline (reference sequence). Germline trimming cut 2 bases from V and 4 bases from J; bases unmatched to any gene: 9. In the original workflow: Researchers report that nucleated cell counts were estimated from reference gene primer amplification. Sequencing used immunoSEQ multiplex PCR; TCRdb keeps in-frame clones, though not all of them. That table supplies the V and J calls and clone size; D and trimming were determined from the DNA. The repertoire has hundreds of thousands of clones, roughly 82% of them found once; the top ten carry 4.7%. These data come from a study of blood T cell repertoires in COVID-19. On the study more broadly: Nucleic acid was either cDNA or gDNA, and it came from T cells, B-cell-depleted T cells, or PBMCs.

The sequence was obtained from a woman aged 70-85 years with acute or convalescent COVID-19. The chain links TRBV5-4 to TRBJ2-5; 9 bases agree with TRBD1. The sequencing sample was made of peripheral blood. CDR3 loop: CASSFSLTGGLETQYF. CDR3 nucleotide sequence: TGTGCCAGCAGCTTCTCCCTTACAGGGGGCTTAGAGACCCAGTACTTC.